This TCR beta chain was identified during a study of blood T cell repertoires in COVID-19. Original data processing: Nucleated cell counts were estimated from reference gene primer amplification. Assay: immunoSEQ multiplex PCR; the TCRdb copy retains only in-frame clones and omits some. V, J and clone size were drawn from that table, and D and trimming were deduced from the DNA. The data hold approximately 180,000 clones, with about 80% observed a single time. V dropped 4 bases and J dropped 0 bases, with 7 bases sitting between them. This CDR3 has 14 amino acids. Germline values: CDR1 SNHLY, CDR2 FYNNEI. This clone showed up just a few times.

The source of this sequence is a woman in her seventies with acute or convalescent COVID-19. The specimen was peripheral blood. The chain joins TRBV2 to TRBJ1-5; D remains unclear. This CDR3 is CASSVDNSNQPQHF. The CDR3 nucleotides read TGTGCCAGCAGTGTTGACAATAGCAATCAGCCCCAGCATTTT.